Listed here are 21 T cell receptor beta chains from one sample, sequenced in a study of identifying expanded T cells in peripheral blood (dated by TCRdb to between 2019 and 2020). The method was the immunoSEQ multiplex PCR assay. This is the immuneACCESS table as TCRdb keeps it, with only in-frame sequences that have V and J called. A part of the clones is gone; compared with another copy, unresolved V genes explain less than half, and the rest is unexplained. The sample data list about 130,000 clones, and 70% to 90% of these were observed just once. The ten top clones hold approximately 8.9% of the sample. Source material: blood. The origin of the receptors is a person aged 18 to 75 in good health.

CDR3 sequence reads: CASLLAEGASYEQYF. The CDR3 bases are TGTGCCAGCCTGTTGGCGGAGGGGGCCTCCTACGAGCAGTACTTC. The genes are TRBV6-1 and TRBJ2-7, with a weak D call TRBD1 (7 bases). Germline V CDR1 and CDR2: MNHNS, SASEGT. V lost 8 bases and J lost 0, with 17 bases in between. The CDR3 has 15 residues.

This clone showed up just a few times. J is TRBJ1-3 and V is TRBV7-9; D is uncertain. The length of the CDR3 is 14 residues. The V and J ends lost 1 base and 4 bases respectively, with 8 bases between them. Germline CDR1 SEHNR, CDR2 FQNEAQ (reference sequence). In DNA, the CDR3 is TGTGCCAGCAGCTTAGACGCCCAGGGAAACACCATATATTTT. Residues: CASSLDAQGNTIYF.

The genes are TRBV6-6 and TRBJ1-1; TRBD1 matches at 9 bases. V lost 5 bases and J lost 6; bases outside the gene matches: 10. The CDR3 consists of 15 residues. Germline loops: CDR1 MNHNY, CDR2 SVGAGI (reference sequence). CDR3 in amino acids: CASSAPGQGGAEAFF. The CDR3 bases are TGTGCCAGCAGTGCCCCGGGACAGGGTGGCGCTGAAGCTTTCTTT.

This chain uses TRBV5-1 with TRBJ1-4; D gene ambiguous. Germline loops: CDR1 SGHRS, CDR2 YFSETQ. V shed 0 bases and J shed 0 bases, with 6 bases lying between them. This CDR3 region has 15 residues. For the CDR3, the DNA is TGCGCCAGCAGCTTGGGCGGGGCAACTAATGAAAAACTGTTTTTT. Its protein is CASSLGGATNEKLFF.

The gene calls are TRBV5-1 and TRBJ2-2, with 7 bases identical to TRBD1. The trim removed 0 bases at V and 5 bases at J, leaving 4 bases unmatched. From germline, CDR1 is SGHRS and CDR2 YFSETQ. This CDR3 region has 15 residues. The CDR3 protein is CASSLVGDRTGELFF. The CDR3 nucleotides are TGCGCCAGCAGCTTGGTGGGGGACAGAACCGGGGAGCTGTTTTTT.

The J gene is TRBJ2-3, the V gene TRBV5-1; D tentatively reads TRBD1 or TRBD2 (6 bases each). CDR1 is SGHRS and CDR2 is YFSETQ in the germline V gene. The V gene lost 2 bases and the J gene lost 3 bases, with 13 bases spanning the gap. This CDR3 has 15 residues. CDR3 coding DNA: TGCGCCAGCAGCTTATTGAGGGGGAGGACAGATACGCAGTATTTT. As protein: CASSLLRGRTDTQYF.

This chain joins TRBV7-6 and TRBJ1-1, with 7 nucleotides matching TRBD1. J gave up 4 bases and V 4 bases, and 12 bases lay outside the gene matches. Per germline, CDR1 SGHVS and CDR2 FNYEAQ. The CDR3 is 16 amino acids. CDR3 loop: CASSSQQQGGSTEAFF. CDR3 DNA: TGTGCCAGCAGCTCCCAACAGCAGGGGGGAAGCACTGAAGCTTTCTTT.

V gene TRBV5-5 combines with J gene TRBJ1-5; D perhaps matches TRBD1 (5 bases). CDR3 length: 15 residues. V was pared by 3 bases and J by 2 bases, with 12 bases between. CDR1 is SGHKS, CDR2 YYEKEE, per germline (reference sequence). The CDR3 DNA is TGTGCCAGCAGCTCCCGCGGGGGAGGCAATCAGCCCCAGCATTTT. Its translation is CASSSRGGGNQPQHF.

This clone was picked up one time. The chain combines TRBV5-1 with TRBJ2-3; D is possibly TRBD2 (6 bases). Trimming removed 5 bases at V and 3 bases at J, with 13 bases between. Germline lookup yields CDR1 SGHRS and CDR2 YFSETQ. The CDR3 has 14 amino acids. The CDR3 loop is CASSAGSFTDTQYF. The CDR3 DNA sequence: TGCGCCAGCAGTGCCGGGAGTTTTACAGATACGCAGTATTTT.

The V gene is TRBV27, the J gene TRBJ1-5, with 11 positions matching TRBD1. After removal of 6 bases from V and 6 bases from J, the junction contained 7 bases not matched to a gene. This CDR3 has 15 amino acids. The germline gives CDR1 MNHEY, CDR2 SMNVEV (reference sequence). Here the CDR3 DNA reads TGTGCCAGCAGCCGGACAGGGGGCAGAGGTCAGCCCCAGCATTTT. As protein: CASSRTGGRGQPQHF.

The chain carries TRBV5-4 and TRBJ2-1; TRBD2 matches at 11 bases. CDR1 SGHNT and CDR2 YYREEE come from the germline V gene (reference sequence). CDR3 length: 16 residues. Unmatched junction bases numbered 7, after V lost 2 bases and J lost 6 bases. The CDR3 DNA sequence: TGTGCCAGCAGCTTAGGCCGTCTAGCGGGGGGCAATGAGCAGTTCTTC. This gives the protein CASSLGRLAGGNEQFF.

This sequence joins TRBV7-2 and TRBJ1-5; 11 bases align to TRBD1. V was clipped by 2 bases and J by 4 bases; unmatched bases: 4. Looked up from germline, CDR1 is SGHTA and CDR2 is FQGNSA. The length of the CDR3 is 16 residues. The CDR3 DNA reads TGTGCCAGCAGCTTAACCGGGACAGGGGGTAATCAGCCCCAGCATTTT. It translates to CASSLTGTGGNQPQHF.

V usage is TRBV15 and J usage is TRBJ2-5, with 7 positions matching TRBD1. V lost 0 bases and J lost 4; bases outside the gene matches: 5. The germline CDR1 and CDR2 sequences are LNHNV and YYDKDF (reference sequence). The CDR3 contains 15 residues. CDR3 amino acids: CATSRDNSGGETQYF. DNA of the CDR3: TGTGCCACCAGCAGAGATAACTCAGGGGGAGAGACCCAGTACTTC.

CDR3 sequence (DNA): TGCGCCAGCAGGGCCCAGGGGGGCCACAGAGATACGCAGTATTTT. Its protein is CASRAQGGHRDTQYF. V and J are TRBV5-1 and TRBJ2-3, with D perhaps TRBD1 (7 bases). The CDR3 sequence is 15 residues long. The V and J ends lost 5 bases and 5 bases respectively, with 18 bases between them. Germline V gene data show CDR1 as SGHRS and CDR2 as YFSETQ.

This chain links TRBV6-6 with TRBJ2-7; possible D gene TRBD2, 5 bases. The germline V and J ends were trimmed by 4 bases and 0 bases, with 13 bases remaining between them. Germline V lookup: CDR1 MNHNY, CDR2 SVGAGI (reference sequence). This CDR3 has 15 residues. CDR3 nucleotide sequence: TGTGCCAGCAGTTTGTCGGCGGGCAGCTCCTACGAGCAGTACTTC. The encoded protein is CASSLSAGSSYEQYF.

This chain joins TRBV29-1 and TRBJ2-5, with no clear D. Germline CDR1 is SQVTM and CDR2 is ANQGSEA. Between the trimmed V and J ends, which lost 1 base and 4 bases, there was a span of 10 bases. The CDR3 contains 13 residues. CDR3 sequence reads: CSVEGRLIETQYF. CDR3 DNA sequence: TGCAGCGTTGAAGGCCGCCTAATAGAGACCCAGTACTTC.

This CDR3 is CASSLYRDTLERQPQHF. The CDR3, as DNA: TGTGCCAGCAGCCTGTATCGGGACACCCTGGAGAGGCAGCCCCAGCATTTT. This sequence joins TRBV14 and TRBJ1-5; tentatively, D is TRBD1 (6 bases). V was shortened by 4 bases and J by 7 bases, with 23 bases between the two germline ends. Germline CDR1 SGHDN, CDR2 FVKESK. This CDR3 is 17 amino acids long.

The rearrangement joins TRBV7-8 to TRBJ1-1, with D perhaps TRBD1 (6 bases). The V and J ends lost 0 bases and 1 base respectively, with 12 bases between them. This CDR3 comprises 16 residues. Germline V gene sequence: CDR1 SGHVS, CDR2 FQNEAQ. This CDR3 reads CASSLAQGWGNTEAFF. As DNA, the CDR3 is TGTGCCAGCAGCTTAGCGCAGGGGTGGGGGAACACTGAAGCTTTCTTT.

The rearrangement uses TRBV5-3 and TRBJ2-7, with D uncertain. TRBV5-3 is reported as an ORF; its role is uncertain. V was cut by 3 bases and J by 2 bases, with 6 bases left in between. The CDR3 has 12 amino acids. CDR3 coding DNA: TGTGCCAGAAGCTCAGCCCCCTACGAGCAGTACTTC. Translated: CARSSAPYEQYF.

CDR3 nucleotides: TGTGCCAGCAGCATCTCACCAGCGGGTCTCTACAATGAGCAGTTCTTC. This translates into CASSISPAGLYNEQFF. The V and J genes are TRBV6-6 and TRBJ2-1; weak D call: TRBD2 (6 bases). The ends were cut back, 6 bases at V and 3 bases at J, with 18 bases in the middle. Germline V lookup: CDR1 MNHNY, CDR2 SVGAGI (reference sequence). CDR3 size: 16 residues.

This clone is a singleton in its sample. The chain links TRBV6-1 to TRBJ2-5; D is unclear. V gave up 1 base and J gave up 6 bases, with 0 bases separating them. CDR3 length equals 10 residues. Germline values: CDR1 MNHNS, CDR2 SASEGT. CDR3 amino acids: CASSEETQYF. The CDR3 region has the DNA TGTGCCAGCAGTGAAGAGACCCAGTACTTC.